The clone carrying this T cell receptor beta chain was observed a few times. This specimen belongs to a study of blood T cells in healthy people across ages. Overall study: Per every two T cells, about one barcoded beta molecule was captured by template switching.

Together with a sample-barcoded 5' primer, a J-beta primer mix was included in a second PCR lasting about 7 to 12 cycles. TCRdb ran MiXCR on the 5' RACE reads and lists one entry per CDR3 protein. The table shows 500,000 to 650,000 distinct CDR3 sequences, with roughly a quarter occurring only once. Each donor gave roughly 9.2 milliliters of peripheral blood. Germline values: CDR1 SGHAT, CDR2 FQNNGV. There are 16 residues in the CDR3. V lost 1 base, J lost 8 bases, and 11 bases stayed unmatched. Separately, the same data were catalogued under a study of T cells of mothers and their children. Per that paper: A few mothers and their six children, all healthy Caucasians, donated. The study found slightly higher but non-significant overlap in related versus unrelated mother-child pairs.

The sequence came from a boy aged 2 to 9 in good health. The sequenced sample consisted of blood. The chain links TRBV11-2 to TRBJ1-2, with 9 bases lining up with TRBD1. The CDR3 loop is CASSLVQGARYQGYTF. Written as DNA, the CDR3 is TGTGCCAGCAGCTTAGTACAGGGGGCGCGTTATCAAGGCTACACCTTC.